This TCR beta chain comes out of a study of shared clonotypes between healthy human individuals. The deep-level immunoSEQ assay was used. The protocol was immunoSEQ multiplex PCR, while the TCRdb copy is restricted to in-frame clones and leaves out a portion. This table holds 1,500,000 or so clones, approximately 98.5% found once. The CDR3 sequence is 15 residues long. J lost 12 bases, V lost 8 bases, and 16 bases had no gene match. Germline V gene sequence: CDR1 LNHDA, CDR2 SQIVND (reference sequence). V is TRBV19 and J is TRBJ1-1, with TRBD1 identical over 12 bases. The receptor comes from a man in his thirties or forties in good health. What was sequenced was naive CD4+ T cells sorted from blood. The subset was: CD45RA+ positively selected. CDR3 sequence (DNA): TGTGCCAGTCGATCACTGGAGCCGGGACAGGGGGCTTCTTTCTTT. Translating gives CASRSLEPGQGASFF.